Below are 14 T cell receptor beta chains sequenced from a single sample in a study of cytomegalovirus exposure and HLA in healthy donors. PCR was performed using 60 Vbeta and 13 Jbeta primers. The protocol was immunoSEQ multiplex PCR, while the TCRdb copy is restricted to in-frame clones and leaves out a portion. The sample shows roughly 200,000 clones, more than 80% of them seen only once. The sample taken for sequencing was PBMCs. These receptors all stem from a man aged 25-45 years in good health and CMV-seronegative.

CDR3 nucleotide sequence: TGCGCCTCGGGGGGGCAAGTGAACACCGGGGAGCTGTTTTTT. Translation: CASGGQVNTGELFF. This sequence joins TRBV4-1 and TRBJ2-2, with TRBD2 matching over 8 bases. V shed 11 bases, J shed 1 base, and the junction held 6 bases outside the gene matches. This CDR3 is 14 amino acids long. Looked up from germline, CDR1 is MGHRA and CDR2 is YSYEKL.

V gene TRBV15 combines with J gene TRBJ1-6; unclear D gene. This CDR3 contains 15 residues. The germline gives CDR1 LNHNV, CDR2 YYDKDF (reference sequence). V gave up 0 bases and J gave up 8 bases, with 11 bases separating them. The CDR3 here is CATSRDPRGDSPLHF. DNA for the CDR3: TGTGCCACCAGCAGAGATCCCCGGGGAGATTCACCCCTCCACTTT.

The J gene is TRBJ1-2, the V gene TRBV7-9; D possibly corresponds to TRBD1 (5 bases). The germline CDR1 and CDR2 sequences are SEHNR and FQNEAQ (reference sequence). V lost 5 bases and J 1 base, leaving 8 bases between the germline ends. This CDR3 region has 13 residues. Here the CDR3 reads CASSVQVNYGYTF. CDR3 DNA sequence: TGTGCCAGCAGCGTACAGGTTAACTATGGCTACACCTTC.

The chain couples TRBV5-8 to TRBJ2-7, with D perhaps TRBD2 (5 bases). Germline V gene data show CDR1 as SGHTS and CDR2 as YDEGEE. The CDR3 extends over 11 amino acids. Trimming pared 1 base from V and 7 bases from J, leaving 6 bases between. This CDR3 is CASSLPGEQYF. In nucleotides, the CDR3 is TGTGCCAGCAGCTTGCCGGGGGAGCAGTACTTC. The variable domain in full, completed from reference TRBV5-8 and TRBJ2-7, reads EAGVTQSPTHLIKTRGQQATLRCSPISGHTSVYWYQQALGLGLQFLLWYDEGEERNRGNFPPRFSGRQFPNYSSELNVNALELEDSALYLCASSLPGEQYFGPGTRLTVT.

This sequence joins TRBV6-6 and TRBJ1-5, with D perhaps matching TRBD1 (6 bases). This CDR3 is 14 amino acids long. The germline CDR1 and CDR2 sequences are MNHNY and SVGAGI (reference sequence). The V and J ends lost 7 bases and 4 bases respectively, with 14 bases between them. CDR3 residues: CASIPGGQNQPQHF. CDR3 nucleotides: TGTGCCAGCATCCCGGGGGGCCAAAATCAGCCCCAGCATTTT.

V is TRBV7-9 and J is TRBJ1-6, with 8 bases identical to TRBD1. Germline V gives CDR1 SEHNR, CDR2 FQNEAQ (reference sequence). After removal of 4 bases from V and 10 bases from J, the junction contained 9 bases not matched to a gene. The CDR3 extends over 15 amino acids. The CDR3 DNA reads TGTGCCAGCAGCTCGGGGGCACAGGGGGGCTCACCCCTCCACTTT. This codes for CASSSGAQGGSPLHF.

The V gene is TRBV28, the J gene TRBJ1-2; D is undetermined. The CDR3 runs to 13 residues. CDR1 and CDR2 from the germline V gene are MDHEN and SYDVKM. V lost 6 bases and J 2 bases, leaving 10 bases between the germline ends. DNA of the CDR3: TGTGCCAGCAGCCCGAGTTGGAACTATGGCTACACCTTC. The encoded protein is CASSPSWNYGYTF.

The rearrangement links TRBV9 to TRBJ2-3; D unclear. The CDR3 runs 14 residues. Looked up from germline, CDR1 is SGDLS and CDR2 is YYNGEE. V lost 6 bases to trimming and J lost 0 bases, with 11 bases between them. CDR3: CASTPHSSTDTQYF. Here the CDR3 DNA reads TGTGCCAGCACACCCCACTCCAGCACAGATACGCAGTATTTT.

This chain joins TRBV9 and TRBJ2-2; D remains unclear. Per the germline V gene, CDR1 is SGDLS and CDR2 is YYNGEE. The V end lost 2 bases, the J end lost 4 bases, and 9 bases lay between the germline ends. This CDR3 is 14 amino acids long. Here the CDR3 reads CASSVRPLTGELFF. CDR3 nucleotide sequence: TGTGCCAGCAGCGTGCGCCCTCTCACCGGGGAGCTGTTTTTT.

The chain links TRBV27 to TRBJ2-7; 7 positions agree with TRBD2. Per germline, CDR1 MNHEY and CDR2 SMNVEV (reference sequence). Trimming removed 6 bases from V and 3 bases from J; junction bases left unmatched: 5. CDR3 length: 13 amino acids. The DNA for the CDR3 is TGTGCCAGCAGGGGGGGGACCCTCTACGAGCAGTACTTC. Translating it yields CASRGGTLYEQYF.

The chain carries TRBV28 and TRBJ1-1; D is unclear. Deletions cut 2 bases from V and 2 bases from J, with 15 bases between. The CDR3 is made up of 16 amino acids. CDR1 and CDR2 (germline): MDHEN, SYDVKM. CDR3 sequence (DNA): TGTGCCAGCAGTTTAACGGGTTCAATATTTAACACTGAAGCTTTCTTT. It yields the protein CASSLTGSIFNTEAFF.

The chain employs TRBV7-3 and TRBJ1-2; 11 nucleotides agree with TRBD1. Germline loops: CDR1 SGHTA, CDR2 FQGTGA. This CDR3 comprises 17 residues. V lost 11 bases to trimming and J lost 6 bases; unmatched junction nucleotides: 20. CDR3 residues: CALPREPGQGEVHGYTF. DNA of the CDR3: TGTGCCCTCCCTAGGGAACCGGGACAGGGGGAGGTCCATGGCTACACCTTC.

This chain links TRBV9 with TRBJ2-5; 8 nucleotides match TRBD1. V shed 6 bases, J shed 2 bases, and the junction held 9 bases outside the gene matches. This CDR3 contains 15 residues. Germline V gives CDR1 SGDLS, CDR2 YYNGEE. The CDR3 nucleotides are TGTGCCAGCAACTCAGGGGGCGCTGGTCAAGAGACCCAGTACTTC. Amino acid sequence: CASNSGGAGQETQYF.

This clone was recorded a few times. The genes are TRBV7-9 and TRBJ2-1, with TRBD2 matching over 7 bases. The CDR3 has 17 amino acids. The junction had 7 bases not matched to a gene; V was cut back by 2 bases and J by 0 bases. Per the germline V gene, CDR1 is SEHNR and CDR2 is FQNEAQ (reference sequence). CDR3 sequence (DNA): TGTGCCAGCAGCTTATCCCCGGGGGGATACTCCTACAATGAGCAGTTCTTC. Translating gives CASSLSPGGYSYNEQFF.